Reported below is one T cell receptor (beta chain). The antigen remains unidentified. Germline values: CDR1 MDHEN, CDR2 SYDVKM. Trimming cost V 10 bases and J 8 bases, with 14 bases left between them. CDR3 size: 12 residues. The study reverse transcribed the entire isolated RNA, so it sequenced expressed TCRB transcripts. TCRdb keeps only in-frame clones here, not all; method: immunoSEQ multiplex PCR. The table has under 850,000 clones, roughly 13% seen once. Sorting based on CD45RO/CCR7/CD25/CD127/CD95/CD27 separated CD4+ naive, central memory, regulatory and stem cell-like memory cells. The sample comes from a study of beta chain features in type 1 diabetes. At the level of the study: Healthy donors resembled patients in age, gender and cell yields.

Study-wide findings and caveats: Researchers report that Type 1 diabetes patients had moderately but significantly shorter TCRB CDR3s across all four CD4+ subsets. It was possible that PCR favored shorter templates, equally so in patients and controls.

The origin of this receptor is a man between 18 and 35 years old with type 1 diabetes. Sequenced input: naive CD4+ T cells from blood. The gene calls are TRBV28 and TRBJ1-4; possibly TRBD1 for D (6 bases). CDR3 sequence reads: CATLRGKEKLFF. The CDR3 nucleotides read TGTGCCACCCTGAGGGGGAAGGAAAAACTGTTTTTT.